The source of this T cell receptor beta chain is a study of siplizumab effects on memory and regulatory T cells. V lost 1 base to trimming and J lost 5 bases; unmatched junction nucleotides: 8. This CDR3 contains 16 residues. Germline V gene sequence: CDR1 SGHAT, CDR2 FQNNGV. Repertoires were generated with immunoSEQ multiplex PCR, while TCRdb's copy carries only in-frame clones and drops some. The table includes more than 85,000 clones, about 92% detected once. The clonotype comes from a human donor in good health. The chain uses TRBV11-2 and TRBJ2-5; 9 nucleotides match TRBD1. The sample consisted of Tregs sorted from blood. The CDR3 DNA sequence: TGTGCCAGCAGCTTAGTAGGGGGACAGGGTGTGGAGACCCAGTACTTC. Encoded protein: CASSLVGGQGVETQYF.